This is a list of T cell receptor beta chains from one sample in a study of immune heterogeneity within non-small cell lung tumors. MiXCR, applied by TCRdb to the multiplex PCR reads, yields one record per CDR3 protein. The sample lists about 20,000 distinct CDR3 sequences, under 30% occurring once. The sequenced sample was lung tumor tissue. These receptors came from a man aged 40-55 years with non-small cell lung cancer. CDR3s include the opening cysteine and the closing phenylalanine or tryptophan. The D gene is left open where the match is weak. Some rows mark clone size as missing; the rest say once, few, many or name a class of expanded clone.

v_gene	abundance	j_gene	d_gene	CDR3nt	CDR3aa
TRBV20-1	-	TRBJ1-5	-	TGCAGTGCGCGGGACCCTAATAGCAATCAGCCCCAGCATTTT	CSARDPNSNQPQHF
TRBV5-4	-	TRBJ2-3	-	TGTGCCAGCAGCTTGGCCGGAGCGGGAGATACGCAGTATTTT	CASSLAGAGDTQYF
TRBV29-1	many	TRBJ1-2	-	TGCAGCGTTCTGCGGATCGAGAATGGCTACACCTTC	CSVLRIENGYTF
TRBV20-1	-	TRBJ2-3	-	TGCAGTGCTAGAGATTTGGGGATCACAGATACGCAGTATTTT	CSARDLGITDTQYF
TRBV6-1	-	TRBJ1-6	-	TGTGCCAGCCGTCCCCCAGCCCGGAATTCACCCCTCCACTTT	CASRPPARNSPLHF
TRBV12-3/TRBV12-4	many	TRBJ2-2	TRBD1	TGTGCCAGCAGCTATCCGGGACAGCGCTACACCGGGGAGCTGTTTTTT	CASSYPGQRYTGELFF
TRBV7-9	-	TRBJ2-7	TRBD1	TGTGCCAACAGCCCATCAGACAGGGGAAACGAGCAGTACTTC	CANSPSDRGNEQYF
TRBV28	many	TRBJ1-1	-	TGTGCCAGCATTAGGGTGGGATACACTGAAGCTTTCTTT	CASIRVGYTEAFF
TRBV12-3/TRBV12-4	many	TRBJ1-5	TRBD1	TGTGCCAGCAGTCGACAGGGAGAACAGCCCCAGCATTTT	CASSRQGEQPQHF
TRBV24-1	medium-sized	TRBJ2-3	TRBD2	TGTGCCACCAGTGGATCCAAGCGGGAAGGCACAGATACGCAGTATTTT	CATSGSKREGTDTQYF
TRBV6-1	medium-sized	TRBJ2-7	-	TGTGCCAGCAGAGAGAACGAGCAGTACTTC	CASRENEQYF
TRBV10-3	medium-sized	TRBJ2-7	TRBD2	TGTGCCATCAGTGAGTCGGGGGAGGGCCGGGGCGAGCAGTACTTC	CAISESGEGRGEQYF
TRBV11-2	many	TRBJ1-5	-	TGTGCCAGCAGCTTTACAGACAATCAGCCCCAGCATTTT	CASSFTDNQPQHF
TRBV12-5	many	TRBJ1-5	TRBD1	TGTGCTAGTGGTTGGGCGGGACAGGCTAGCAATCAGCCCCAGCATTTT	CASGWAGQASNQPQHF
TRBV7-9	many	TRBJ2-7	TRBD2	TGTGCCAGCAGACCTCCTAGCGGGAGCCCCTACGAGCAGTACTTC	CASRPPSGSPYEQYF
TRBV20-1	-	TRBJ2-1	-	TGCAGTGCTAGCGGTGCAGGAGAGGAGGGAGAGACCCAGTTCTTC	CSASGAGEEGETQFF
TRBV6-1	-	TRBJ1-1	-	TGTGCCAGCAGCCTAGGACCGGCGAACACTGAAGCTTTCTTT	CASSLGPANTEAFF
TRBV9	many	TRBJ1-2	-	TGTGCCAGCAGCGTAGGAGTGGGGGTTAGCGGCTACACCTTC	CASSVGVGVSGYTF
TRBV12-5	few	TRBJ2-7	TRBD2	TGTGCTAGTGGTTTGGGGACTAGGAAGACCTACGAGCAGTACTTC	CASGLGTRKTYEQYF
TRBV20-1	few	TRBJ2-1	-	TGCAGTGCTTGGGGACCCTACAATGAGCAGTTCTTC	CSAWGPYNEQFF
TRBV9	-	TRBJ2-2	-	TGTGCCAGCAGCGAATCAGGGGACACCGGGGAGCTGTTTTTT	CASSESGDTGELFF
TRBV2	-	TRBJ2-7	-	TGTGCCAGCAACCCAGAAAACTACCAGCAGTACTTC	CASNPENYQQYF
TRBV10-1	-	TRBJ2-2	-	TGCGCCAGCAGAGACAGTGACACCGGGGAGCTGTTTTTT	CASRDSDTGELFF
TRBV10-3	few	TRBJ2-1	-	TGTGCCATCAGTGTGGGGGGCAATGAGCAGTTCTTC	CAISVGGNEQFF
TRBV7-2	-	TRBJ2-5	-	TGTGCCAGCAGCTTAATGGTGGGGAGCGGCGGGGAGACCCAGTACTTC	CASSLMVGSGGETQYF
TRBV20-1	-	TRBJ1-5	-	TGCAGTGCTAGCGGGGGCTTGAGCAATCAGCCCCAGCATTTT	CSASGGLSNQPQHF
TRBV5-8	-	TRBJ2-1	-	TGTGCCAGCAGCTTGTTGCTGGGGACCTACAATGAGCAGTTCTTC	CASSLLLGTYNEQFF
TRBV6-5	many	TRBJ1-4	-	TGTGCCAGCAGTTACGGTCTTCGGGCAGGGAGGAGTGATGGGGAAAAACTGTTTTTT	CASSYGLRAGRSDGEKLFF
TRBV4-1	-	TRBJ2-1	TRBD2	TGCGCCAGCAGCGACCGACTAGCGGAGCCTCCCTACAATGAGCAGTTCTTC	CASSDRLAEPPYNEQFF
TRBV4-2	once	TRBJ2-5	-	TGTGCCAGCAGCCAAGATCGACTGAAAGAGACCCAGTACTTC	CASSQDRLKETQYF
TRBV15	few	TRBJ1-3	TRBD1	TGTGCCACCAGCAGAGATCGGACAGGGGAGCTCTCTGGAAACACCATATATTTT	CATSRDRTGELSGNTIYF
TRBV9	-	TRBJ2-6	-	TGTGCCAGCAGCCCCAGCGGCTCTGGGGCCAACGTCCTGACTTTC	CASSPSGSGANVLTF
TRBV7-9	-	TRBJ1-3	-	TGTGCCAGCAGTCGTTACAACTCTGGAAACACCATATATTTT	CASSRYNSGNTIYF
TRBV9	-	TRBJ2-1	-	TGTGCCAGCAGCGTAGTTACGGGACCGTACAATGAGCAGTTCTTC	CASSVVTGPYNEQFF
TRBV7-2	-	TRBJ2-7	-	TGTGCCAGCAGGTTGTGGGGCCCCAACTCCTACGAGCAGTACTTC	CASRLWGPNSYEQYF
TRBV11-3	-	TRBJ2-1	-	TGTGCCAGCAGCTTAGATATTGTGAATGAGCAGTTCTTC	CASSLDIVNEQFF
TRBV24-1	many	TRBJ1-5	-	TGTGCCACCAGTGACTCATGGGGTGATAGCAATCAGCCCCAGCATTTT	CATSDSWGDSNQPQHF
TRBV7-2	many	TRBJ1-3	TRBD1	TGTGCCAGCAGCTACCCTCCGGGGACAGAATATTTT	CASSYPPGTEYF
TRBV11-2	few	TRBJ2-5	-	TGTGCCAGCAGCACAGAGTCAGAGACCCAGTACTTC	CASSTESETQYF
TRBV11-2	-	TRBJ2-7	TRBD2	TGTGCCAGCAGCTTAAACCCAGCGGGAGGGAACGAGCAGTACTTC	CASSLNPAGGNEQYF
TRBV12-5	-	TRBJ2-4	-	TGTGCTAGTGGTTTGTTGGTAGCCAAAAACATTCATTACTTC	CASGLLVAKNIHYF
TRBV28	once	TRBJ1-6	-	TGTGCCAGCAGCCCCACACAAGGGAGAAGTTATAATTCACCCCTCCACTTT	CASSPTQGRSYNSPLHF
TRBV6-1	many	TRBJ2-7	-	TGTGCCAGCATGCTAGCGAGAACTAGTGGCGAGCAGTACTTC	CASMLARTSGEQYF
TRBV6-4	medium-sized	TRBJ2-7	TRBD1	TGTGCCAGCAGGACAGGGGGGAGCCCCTACGAGCAGTACTTC	CASRTGGSPYEQYF
TRBV9	many	TRBJ2-7	TRBD1	TGTGCCAGCAGCCCCTCCGGGACAGGGGGCTACGAGCAGTACTTC	CASSPSGTGGYEQYF
TRBV19	-	TRBJ1-2	-	TGTGCCAGTAGTATAGCTAACAGGGCGCGAAGCTATGGCTACACCTTC	CASSIANRARSYGYTF
TRBV9	-	TRBJ2-3	-	TGTGCCAGCAGCGGTGAACCGACAGCCTTAGATACGCAGTATTTT	CASSGEPTALDTQYF
TRBV29-1	-	TRBJ1-1	TRBD1	TGCAGCGTTGTAAGGAGGGGACAGCGGAACACTGAAGCTTTCTTT	CSVVRRGQRNTEAFF
TRBV20-1	-	TRBJ2-1	TRBD2	TGCAGTGCTAGAGATTTACTAGCGGGGTACAATGAGCAGTTCTTC	CSARDLLAGYNEQFF
TRBV20-1	many	TRBJ2-7	TRBD2	TGCAGTGCTATCGTACTAGCGGGATTCTTCTACGAGCAGTACTTC	CSAIVLAGFFYEQYF
TRBV12-5	medium-sized	TRBJ1-6	-	TGTGCTAGTGGCCCCTCAAGACAGTCCAACGACTATAATTCACCCCTCCACTTT	CASGPSRQSNDYNSPLHF